Given below is one TCR beta chain in context. This clonotype was detected many times. Its specific antigen is unknown. No qualities accompany the bases; no much larger clone lies one base away. Library prep was done by 5' RACE. TCRdb lists the instrument as NextSeq 500. Unique molecular identifiers were attached to individual cDNA molecules in the TCR library protocol so that sequencing error and PCR bias could be corrected. TCR alpha and beta chains were both sequenced, and the abundances of alpha and beta sequences in each sample were closely correlated with each other. The paper's processing steps were these. V gene, J gene and CDR3 annotation of TCR sequences was performed with Decombinator V4. Expanded TCRs were defined as changing significantly between any two time points under a Poisson model with p below 0.0001. TCR abundances were normalised to the total number of TCRs sequenced per sample and expressed as counts per million. MAIT TCRs were defined by TRAV1-2 paired with TRAJ12, TRAJ20 or TRAJ33, and iNKT TCRs by TRAV10 paired with TRAJ18. VDJdb, accessed 1 November 2021, was searched for CMV, EBV and SARS-CoV-2 annotated TCRs, with TCRs annotated for multiple antigens excluded. TCRdb handled the public reads itself, with Q25 trimming in fastp and clone calling in MiXCR, and kept productive beta chains. Records with the same CDR3 protein are collapsed into one entry carrying the most frequent genes and DNA. The V and J calls here are based on TCRdb, not the publication. Counted in this sample were tens of thousands of distinct CDR3 sequences; over 5% of them appeared once. The ten top clones hold roughly 2.5% of the sample.

The junction carries 9 bases between V and J, which are trimmed by 7 bases and 3 bases respectively. Taken from cysteine to phenylalanine, the CDR3 has 13 residues. Solely the CDR3 DNA is kept, with 39 bases framed from the first base. This specimen belongs to a study of early T cells in non-severe SARS-CoV-2 infection (dated by TCRdb to the early 2020s). About the study as a whole: TCR sequencing used bulk RNA from unsorted whole blood, so alpha and beta chains could not be paired. The study at large found these results: VDJdb matching was skewed toward anti-spike CD8 responses and likely underestimated virus-specific expansions, missing private and CD4 specificities.

Set within a cohort of healthcare workers in London, UK, this nested case-control study involved weekly PCR testing of nasopharyngeal swabs along with blood sampling. Healthcare workers were enrolled in the week of the UK lockdown, from 23 to 31 March 2020, and were followed every week for up to roughly 16 weeks. This sequence uses TRBV12-3 or TRBV12-4 and TRBJ2-2, with no confident D gene call. The clonotype was recovered from an adult who was a healthcare worker with PCR-confirmed SARS-CoV-2 infection or an uninfected control (not recorded which). Source material: whole blood. The DNA sequence follows: TGTGCCAGCACCCCCTGGGACACCGGGGAGCTGTTTTTT. This sequence encodes CASTPWDTGELFF.